This is a list of T cell receptor beta chains from one sample in a study of T-cell reconstitution after alpha-beta-depleted transplantation in children. TCRdb re-called the PCR reads with MiXCR, one entry per CDR3 protein. The profile shows approximately 300,000 distinct CDR3 sequences, around a tenth of them singletons. Sequenced here: peripheral blood, sampled 180 days after TCRalphabeta/CD19-depleted stem cell transplant. The receptors shown here come from a male patient aged 2 to 9 who had a stem cell transplant for chronic granulomatous disease, so the T cells may come from the graft donor. Each CDR3 is given without its conserved first and last residue.

TRBV29-1 | 13 | SVEPLLAAEETQY
TRBV6-2/TRBV6-3 | 12 | ASSFGRDGYGYT
TRBV5-5 | 13 | ASSSLAGALETQY
TRBV28 | 13 | ASSTTSANTGELF
TRBV11-3 | 15 | ASSLGTGTSGTGELF
TRBV18 | 14 | ASSLDLGREYNEQF
TRBV4-2 | 16 | ASSQDGGRGVPIYEQY
TRBV7-9 | 11 | ASSLLVSGEQF
TRBV6-6 | 10 | ASSPPEGTQY
TRBV7-2 | 13 | ASSLAGLAKNIQY
TRBV23-1 | 12 | ASSQSWDTGELF
TRBV7-6 | 11 | ASSQKRNTEAF
TRBV28 | 13 | ASSTSRATRNIQY
TRBV2 | 13 | AIVAGISSYNEQF
TRBV12-3/TRBV12-4 | 13 | ASRSGQVDNEKLF
TRBV12-3/TRBV12-4 | 10 | ASKARTGELF
TRBV19 | 13 | ASSIVSGNGNIQY
TRBV29-1 | 13 | SVVPETIFVDTQY